This TCR beta chain was sequenced in a study of control samples from healthy donors and cancer patients. The table came from immunoSEQ multiplex PCR; TCRdb's copy has only in-frame clones and leaves some out. The sample shows around 110,000 clones, 93% of them seen only once. The ends were cut back, 1 base at V and 8 bases at J, with 14 bases in the middle. Germline loops: CDR1 LGHNT, CDR2 FRNRAP. The CDR3 has 15 amino acids. Sample: blood. The receptor was isolated from a man aged 25-45 years in good health. The chain recombines TRBV12-5 with TRBJ1-4, with TRBD1 as a possible D gene (5 bases). CDR3 bases: TGTGCTAGTGGTTTGGCTGGGACTGTGGAGGAAAAACTGTTTTTT. Its translation is CASGLAGTVEEKLFF.